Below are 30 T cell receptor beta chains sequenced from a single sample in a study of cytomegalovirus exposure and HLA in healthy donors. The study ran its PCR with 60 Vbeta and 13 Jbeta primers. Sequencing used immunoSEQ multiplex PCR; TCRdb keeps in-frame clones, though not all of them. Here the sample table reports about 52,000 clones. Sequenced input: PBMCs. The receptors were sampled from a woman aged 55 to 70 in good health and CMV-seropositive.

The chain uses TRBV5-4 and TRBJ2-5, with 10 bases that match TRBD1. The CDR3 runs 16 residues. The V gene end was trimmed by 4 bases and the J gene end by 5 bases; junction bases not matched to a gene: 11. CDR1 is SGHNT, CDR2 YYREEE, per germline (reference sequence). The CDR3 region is CASSMTGGGLGETQYF. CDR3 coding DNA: TGTGCCAGCAGCATGACAGGGGGCGGCCTTGGCGAGACCCAGTACTTC.

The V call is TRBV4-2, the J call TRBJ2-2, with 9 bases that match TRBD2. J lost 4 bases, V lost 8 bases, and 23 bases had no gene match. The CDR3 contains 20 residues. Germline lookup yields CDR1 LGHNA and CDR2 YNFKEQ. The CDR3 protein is CASSRSGPSGVVSSTGELFF. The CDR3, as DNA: TGTGCCAGCTCTCGGTCGGGCCCTAGCGGGGTCGTATCGAGCACCGGGGAGCTGTTTTTT.

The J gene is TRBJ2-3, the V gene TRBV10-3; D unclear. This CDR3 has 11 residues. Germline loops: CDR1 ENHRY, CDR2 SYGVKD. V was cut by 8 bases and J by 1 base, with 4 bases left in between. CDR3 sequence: CAIGRTDTQYF. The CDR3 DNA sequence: TGTGCCATCGGCCGCACAGATACGCAGTATTTT.

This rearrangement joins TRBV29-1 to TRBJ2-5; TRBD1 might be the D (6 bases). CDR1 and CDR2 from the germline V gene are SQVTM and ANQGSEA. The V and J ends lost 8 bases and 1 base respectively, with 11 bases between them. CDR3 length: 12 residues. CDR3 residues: CSLGHTQETQYF. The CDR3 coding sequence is TGCAGCTTGGGACACACCCAAGAGACCCAGTACTTC.

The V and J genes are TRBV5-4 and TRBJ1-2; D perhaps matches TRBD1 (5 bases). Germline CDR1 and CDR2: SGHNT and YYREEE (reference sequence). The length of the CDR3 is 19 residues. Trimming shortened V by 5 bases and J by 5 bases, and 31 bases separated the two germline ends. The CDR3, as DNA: TGTGCCAGCAGTTCCGGAAGTGGTGGGGCCAGTCTCGGTCCTTATGGCTACACCTTC. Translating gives CASSSGSGGASLGPYGYTF.

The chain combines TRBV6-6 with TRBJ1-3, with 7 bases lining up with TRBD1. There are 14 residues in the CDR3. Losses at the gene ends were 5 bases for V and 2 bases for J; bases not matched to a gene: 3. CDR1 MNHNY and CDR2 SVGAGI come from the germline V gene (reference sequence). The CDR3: CASSLTGTGNTIYF. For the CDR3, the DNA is TGTGCCAGCAGTCTGACAGGGACTGGAAACACCATATATTTT.

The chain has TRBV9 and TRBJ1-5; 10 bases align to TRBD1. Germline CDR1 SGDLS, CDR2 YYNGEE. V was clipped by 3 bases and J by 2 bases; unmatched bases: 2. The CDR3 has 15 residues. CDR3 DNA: TGTGCCAGCAGCGCGGGGACAGGGGGCAATCAGCCCCAGCATTTT. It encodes CASSAGTGGNQPQHF.

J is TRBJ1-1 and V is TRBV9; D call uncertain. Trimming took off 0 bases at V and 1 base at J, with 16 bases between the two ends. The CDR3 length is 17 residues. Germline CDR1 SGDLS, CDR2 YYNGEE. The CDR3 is CASSVGGVIYKNTEAFF. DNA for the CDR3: TGTGCCAGCAGCGTAGGCGGGGTAATATATAAGAACACTGAAGCTTTCTTT.

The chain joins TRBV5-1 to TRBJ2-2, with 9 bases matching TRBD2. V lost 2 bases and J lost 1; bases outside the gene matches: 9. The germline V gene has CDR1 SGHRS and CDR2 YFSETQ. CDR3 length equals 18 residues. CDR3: CASSFGLALLGNTGELFF. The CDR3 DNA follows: TGCGCCAGCAGCTTTGGACTAGCGCTACTAGGGAACACCGGGGAGCTGTTTTTT.

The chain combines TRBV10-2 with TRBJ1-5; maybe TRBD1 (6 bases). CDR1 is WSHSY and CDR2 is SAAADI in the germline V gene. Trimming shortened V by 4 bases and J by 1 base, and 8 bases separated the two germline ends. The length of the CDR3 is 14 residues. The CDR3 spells CASSGQGSNQPQHF. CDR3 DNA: TGCGCCAGCAGTGGGCAGGGGAGCAATCAGCCCCAGCATTTT.

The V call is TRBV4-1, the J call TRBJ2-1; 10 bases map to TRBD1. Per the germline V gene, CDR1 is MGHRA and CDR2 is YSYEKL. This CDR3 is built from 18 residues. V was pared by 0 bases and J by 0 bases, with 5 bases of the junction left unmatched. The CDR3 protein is CASSQDQDRGFSYNEQFF. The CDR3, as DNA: TGCGCCAGCAGCCAAGATCAGGACAGGGGGTTCTCCTACAATGAGCAGTTCTTC.

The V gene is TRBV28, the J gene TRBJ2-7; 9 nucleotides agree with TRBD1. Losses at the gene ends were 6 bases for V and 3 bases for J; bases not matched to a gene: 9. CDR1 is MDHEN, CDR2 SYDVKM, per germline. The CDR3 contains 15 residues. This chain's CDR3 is CASRPLRTGVYEQYF. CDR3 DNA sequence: TGTGCCAGCAGACCTCTCCGGACAGGGGTCTACGAGCAGTACTTC.

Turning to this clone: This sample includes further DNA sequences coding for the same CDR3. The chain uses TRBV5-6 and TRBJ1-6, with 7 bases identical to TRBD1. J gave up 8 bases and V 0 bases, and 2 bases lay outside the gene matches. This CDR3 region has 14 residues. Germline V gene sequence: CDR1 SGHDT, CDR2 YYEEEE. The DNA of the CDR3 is TGTGCCAGCAGCTTGGCCGGGACAGATTCACCCCTCCACTTT. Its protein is CASSLAGTDSPLHF.

The DNA for the CDR3 is TGTGCCAGCAGCTCGACTAGCACGGAGACCCAGTACTTC. It specifies CASSSTSTETQYF. The chain is built from TRBV7-6 and TRBJ2-5; 7 bases agree with TRBD2. Germline CDR1 SGHVS, CDR2 FNYEAQ. There are 13 residues in the CDR3. The junction had 4 bases not matched to a gene; V was cut back by 4 bases and J by 5 bases. The complete variable domain, with remaining parts taken from reference TRBV7-6 and TRBJ2-5, reads GAGVSQSPRYKVTKRGQDVALRCDPISGHVSLYWYRQALGQGPEFLTYFNYEAQQDKSGLPNDRFSAERPEGSISTLTIQRTEQRDSAMYRCASSSTSTETQYFGPGTRLLVL.

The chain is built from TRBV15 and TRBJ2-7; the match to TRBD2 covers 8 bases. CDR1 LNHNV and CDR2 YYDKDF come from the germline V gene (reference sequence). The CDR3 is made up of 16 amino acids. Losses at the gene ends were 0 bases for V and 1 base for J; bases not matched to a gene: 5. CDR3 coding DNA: TGTGCCACCAGCAGAGATACCCAGCGGGGGTCCTACGAGCAGTACTTC. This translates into CATSRDTQRGSYEQYF.

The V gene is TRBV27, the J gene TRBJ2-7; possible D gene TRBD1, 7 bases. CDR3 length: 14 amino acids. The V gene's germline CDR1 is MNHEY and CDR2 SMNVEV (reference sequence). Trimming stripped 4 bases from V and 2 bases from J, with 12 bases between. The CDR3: CASSSAGTAYEQYF. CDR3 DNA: TGTGCCAGCAGTTCGGCGGGGACAGCCTACGAGCAGTACTTC.

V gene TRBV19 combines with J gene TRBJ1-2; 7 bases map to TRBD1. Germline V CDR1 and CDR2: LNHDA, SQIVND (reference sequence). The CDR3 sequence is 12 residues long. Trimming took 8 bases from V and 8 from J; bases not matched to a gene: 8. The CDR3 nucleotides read TGTGCCAGTCGATCAACAGGGGTAGGCTACACCTTC. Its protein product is CASRSTGVGYTF.

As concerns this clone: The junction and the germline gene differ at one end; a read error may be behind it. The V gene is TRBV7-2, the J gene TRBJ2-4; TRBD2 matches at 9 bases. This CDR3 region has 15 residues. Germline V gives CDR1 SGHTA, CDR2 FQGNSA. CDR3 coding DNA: TGTGCCAGCAGCCCAGAGGGACTAGCCCAAAACATTCAGTACTTC. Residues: CASSPEGLAQNIQYF.

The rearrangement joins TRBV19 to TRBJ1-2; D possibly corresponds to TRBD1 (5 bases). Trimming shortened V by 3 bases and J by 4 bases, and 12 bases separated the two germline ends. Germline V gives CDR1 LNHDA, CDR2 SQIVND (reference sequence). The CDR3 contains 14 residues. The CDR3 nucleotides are TGTGCCAGTAGTATGGCGGGGGGAGGCTATGGCTACACCTTC. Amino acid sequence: CASSMAGGGYGYTF.

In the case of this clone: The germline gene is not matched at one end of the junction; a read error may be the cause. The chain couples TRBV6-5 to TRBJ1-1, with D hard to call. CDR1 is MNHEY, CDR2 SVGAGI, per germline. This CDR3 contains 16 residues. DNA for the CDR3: TGTGCCAGCAGTTACTCTTTTAGACTCCCGAACACTGAAGCTTCCTTT. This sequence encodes CASSYSFRLPNTEASF.

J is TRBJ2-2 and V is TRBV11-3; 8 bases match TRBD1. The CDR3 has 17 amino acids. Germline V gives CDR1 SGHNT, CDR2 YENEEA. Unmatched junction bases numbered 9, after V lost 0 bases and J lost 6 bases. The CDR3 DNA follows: TGTGCCAGCAGCTTAGATCTGTGGACAGGGCCCCCCGGGGAGCTGTTTTTT. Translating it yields CASSLDLWTGPPGELFF.

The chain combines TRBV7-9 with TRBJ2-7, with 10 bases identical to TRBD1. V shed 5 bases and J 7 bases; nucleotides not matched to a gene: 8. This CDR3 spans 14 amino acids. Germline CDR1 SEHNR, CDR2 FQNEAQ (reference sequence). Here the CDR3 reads CASSKSDRGGEQYF. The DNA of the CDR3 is TGTGCCAGCAGCAAATCGGACAGGGGGGGAGAGCAGTACTTC.

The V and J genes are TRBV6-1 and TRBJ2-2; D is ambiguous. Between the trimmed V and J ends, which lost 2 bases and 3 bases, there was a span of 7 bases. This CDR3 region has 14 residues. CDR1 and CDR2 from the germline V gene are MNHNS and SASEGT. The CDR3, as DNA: TGTGCCAGCAGTGAATCACCGGACACCGGGGAGCTGTTTTTT. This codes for CASSESPDTGELFF.

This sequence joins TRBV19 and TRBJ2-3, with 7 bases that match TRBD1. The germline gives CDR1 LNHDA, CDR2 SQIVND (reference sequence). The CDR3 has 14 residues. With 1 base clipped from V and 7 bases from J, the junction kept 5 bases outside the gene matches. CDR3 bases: TGTGCCAGTAGTATAGGACAGGGAATGAATACGCAGTATTTT. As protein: CASSIGQGMNTQYF.

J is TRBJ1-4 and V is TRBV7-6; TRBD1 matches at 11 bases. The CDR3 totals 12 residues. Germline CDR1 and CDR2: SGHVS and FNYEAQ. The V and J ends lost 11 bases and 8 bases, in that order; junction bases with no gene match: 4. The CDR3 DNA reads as TGTGCCTCGGGACAGGGGGTCGAAAAACTGTTTTTT. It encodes CASGQGVEKLFF.

In nucleotides, the CDR3 is TGTGCCAGCTCACCACCGGGATCAGGGGGCCGGAGCAATCAGCCCCAGCATTTT. This encodes CASSPPGSGGRSNQPQHF. The chain carries TRBV18 and TRBJ1-5; 8 bases match TRBD1. Germline CDR1 reads KGHSH; CDR2 reads LQKENI. CDR3 length: 18 amino acids. V trimming: 0 bases; J trimming: 1 base; junction bases outside the gene matches: 8. Supplemented by reference TRBV18 and TRBJ1-5, the full variable domain reads NAGVMQNPRHLVRRRGQEARLRCSPMKGHSHVYWYRQLPEEGLKFMVYLQKENIIDESGMPKERFSAEFPKEGPSILRIQQVVRGDSAAYFCASSPPGSGGRSNQPQHFGDGTRLSIL.

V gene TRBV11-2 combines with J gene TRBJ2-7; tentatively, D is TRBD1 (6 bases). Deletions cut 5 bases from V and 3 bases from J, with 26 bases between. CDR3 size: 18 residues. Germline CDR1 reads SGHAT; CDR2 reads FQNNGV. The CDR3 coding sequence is TGTGCCAGCAGCACTGGACAGTTTCTCACCTTGGGGAGCTACGAGCAGTACTTC. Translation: CASSTGQFLTLGSYEQYF.

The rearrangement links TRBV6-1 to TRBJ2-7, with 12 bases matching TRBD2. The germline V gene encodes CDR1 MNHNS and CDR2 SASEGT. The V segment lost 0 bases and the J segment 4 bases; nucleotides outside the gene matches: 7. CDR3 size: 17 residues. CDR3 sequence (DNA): TGTGCCAGCAGTGAAGCCCTGGGACTAGCGGGCGTTTACGAGCAGTACTTC. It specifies CASSEALGLAGVYEQYF.

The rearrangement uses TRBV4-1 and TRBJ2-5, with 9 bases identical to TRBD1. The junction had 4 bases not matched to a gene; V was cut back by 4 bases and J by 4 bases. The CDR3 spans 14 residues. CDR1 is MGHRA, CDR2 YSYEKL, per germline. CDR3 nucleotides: TGCGCCAGCAGCCTCGGGACAGGGCGAGAGACCCAGTACTTC. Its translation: CASSLGTGRETQYF.

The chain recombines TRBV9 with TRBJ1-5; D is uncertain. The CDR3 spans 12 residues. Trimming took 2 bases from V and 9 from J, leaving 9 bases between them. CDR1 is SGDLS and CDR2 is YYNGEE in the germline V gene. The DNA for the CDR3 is TGTGCCAGCAGCGTTACTCATCCGCCCCAGCATTTT. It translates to CASSVTHPPQHF.